This entry lists 31 T cell receptor beta chains sequenced from one sample in a study of T cells in Graves' hyperthyroidism and ophthalmopathy. RNA transcripts yielded amplified TCR beta CDR3 regions. RT-PCR in the first round (using the HTBI primer set) targeted the TCR CDR3. TCRdb reprocessed the multiplex PCR reads via MiXCR and lists one record per CDR3 protein. The sample comprises roughly 380,000 distinct CDR3 sequences, approximately 20% of which are singletons, and about 4% rests with the top ten. The material sequenced was blood. The receptors here all came from a young woman with Graves' hyperthyroidism.

Ten or more counts support this clonotype. This sequence joins TRBV11-2 and TRBJ2-7; 10 bases agree with TRBD2. The ends lost 5 bases at V and 8 bases at J; junction bases unmatched: 21. The CDR3 is 18 residues long. The V gene's germline CDR1 is SGHAT and CDR2 FQNNGV. The CDR3 nucleotides read TGTGCCAGCAGCCCAAACTACTCTAGCGGGGGCCTCACTAAAAAGCAGTACTTC. Encoded protein: CASSPNYSSGGLTKKQYF.

V gene TRBV11-2 combines with J gene TRBJ1-1; the D gene is possibly TRBD1 (5 bases). The germline V gene encodes CDR1 SGHAT and CDR2 FQNNGV. Trimming cost V 0 bases and J 4 bases, with 12 bases left between them. The CDR3 is 15 residues long. CDR3 residues: CASSLEGAWSTEAFF. The CDR3 region has the DNA TGTGCCAGCAGCTTAGAAGGGGCATGGAGCACTGAAGCTTTCTTT.

There are many counts of this clonotype. The chain combines TRBV10-3 with TRBJ1-2; a possible D gene is TRBD1 (5 bases). Germline loops: CDR1 ENHRY, CDR2 SYGVKD. The CDR3 is 17 amino acids. V shed 7 bases and J shed 2 bases, with 23 bases lying between them. The CDR3 coding sequence is TGTGCCATCAAGGGAGATATCGACAGCGAAGGGAACTATGGCTACACCTTC. Its protein product is CAIKGDIDSEGNYGYTF.

This clonotype was recorded many times. V gene TRBV20-1 combines with J gene TRBJ2-7, with 12 positions matching TRBD2. Germline CDR1 and CDR2: DFQATT and SNEGSKA (reference sequence). This CDR3 is built from 16 residues. J was trimmed by 1 base and V by 5 bases; bases with no gene match: 9. The CDR3 nucleotides read TGCAGTGCTTCCCGGCTAGCGGGGGGGAAGTCCTACGAGCAGTACTTC. Translating gives CSASRLAGGKSYEQYF.

In this sample, this clonotype turned up many times. The V call is TRBV6-5, the J call TRBJ1-2; perhaps TRBD1 as D (5 bases). In germline, CDR1 is MNHEY, CDR2 SVGAGI. The ends were cut back, 5 bases at V and 2 bases at J, with 12 bases in the middle. The CDR3 spans 14 residues. The CDR3 DNA is TGTGCCAGCAGTCCTTCAGGGTTAAACTATGGCTACACCTTC. As protein: CASSPSGLNYGYTF.

This clonotype was counted many times. V and J are TRBV20-1 and TRBJ1-1; tentatively, D is TRBD1 (6 bases). Looked up from germline, CDR1 is DFQATT and CDR2 is SNEGSKA (reference sequence). Between the trimmed V and J ends, which lost 6 bases and 0 bases, there was a span of 11 bases. The CDR3 contains 13 residues. CDR3 nucleotides: TGCAGTGCGGGTGGACAGTTGAACACTGAAGCTTTCTTT. Translating it yields CSAGGQLNTEAFF.

This clonotype occurred many times. The chain recombines TRBV11-2 with TRBJ2-7, with TRBD1 identical over 7 bases. The junction had 4 bases not matched to a gene; V was cut back by 5 bases and J by 0 bases. The germline V gene encodes CDR1 SGHAT and CDR2 FQNNGV. This CDR3 region has 14 residues. The CDR3 loop reads CASSIRDSSYEQYF. In DNA, the CDR3 is TGTGCCAGCAGCATCCGGGACAGCTCCTACGAGCAGTACTTC.

A remark on this clonotype: A junction boundary mismatches the germline segment, possibly from a read error. This chain joins TRBV6-2 or TRBV6-3 and TRBJ2-3, with a weak D call TRBD2 (5 bases). Germline CDR1 and CDR2: MNHEY and SVGEGT. The CDR3 is 13 residues long. CDR3 loop: CACSIRDTDTQYF. The CDR3 nucleotides are TGTGCCTGCAGTATCCGGGACACAGATACGCAGTATTTT.

The sample holds many counts of this clonotype. The V call is TRBV6-5, the J call TRBJ1-1; TRBD1 matches 10 bases. V trimming: 2 bases; J trimming: 4 bases; junction bases outside the gene matches: 7. Germline CDR1 and CDR2: MNHEY and SVGAGI. This CDR3 is built from 16 residues. CDR3 bases: TGTGCCAGCAGTTACCGGACAGGGGGAGGGAGCACTGAAGCTTTCTTT. Protein product: CASSYRTGGGSTEAFF.

There are many counts of this clonotype. This chain joins TRBV10-3 and TRBJ2-7; TRBD1 might be the D (6 bases). Germline V gives CDR1 ENHRY, CDR2 SYGVKD. This CDR3 has 14 amino acids. V was trimmed by 0 bases and J by 3 bases, leaving 9 bases between them. Here the CDR3 reads CAISESPQGYEQYF. The CDR3 DNA reads TGTGCCATCAGTGAGTCCCCACAGGGCTACGAGCAGTACTTC.

The V call is TRBV3-1, the J call TRBJ2-7; possibly TRBD1 for D (6 bases). The germline V gene has CDR1 LGHDT and CDR2 YNNKEL (reference sequence). V shed 4 bases and J shed 0 bases, with 13 bases lying between them. The CDR3 is made up of 15 amino acids. The CDR3 coding sequence is TGTGCCAGCAGCCCCTGGGCAGGGGCCTCCTACGAGCAGTACTTC. It codes for CASSPWAGASYEQYF.

This clonotype has ten or more counts. V and J are TRBV4-1 and TRBJ2-7; no reliable D call. Trimming stripped 4 bases from V and 3 bases from J, with 16 bases between. Germline CDR1 is MGHRA and CDR2 is YSYEKL. The CDR3 totals 15 residues. As DNA, the CDR3 is TGCGCCAGCAGCCGACCGGGCCCGCCCATCTACGAGCAGTACTTC. Translating it yields CASSRPGPPIYEQYF.

This clonotype was seen ten or more times. The V call is TRBV29-1, the J call TRBJ1-1; D remains unclear. V dropped 4 bases and J dropped 6 bases, with 15 bases sitting between them. This CDR3 comprises 13 residues. CDR1 and CDR2 (germline): SQVTM, ANQGSEA. The chain's CDR3 is CSVAGLKGAEAFF. The CDR3, as DNA: TGCAGCGTTGCTGGCCTGAAGGGAGCTGAAGCTTTCTTT.

This clonotype was seen repeatedly, ten times or more. V usage is TRBV20-1 and J usage is TRBJ1-1, with a possible D match to TRBD1 (5 bases). V dropped 5 bases and J dropped 5 bases, with 12 bases sitting between them. There are 12 residues in the CDR3. Germline assignment: CDR1 DFQATT and CDR2 SNEGSKA (reference sequence). The CDR3 coding sequence is TGCAGTGCTCCGGGACTTCAAACTGAAGCTTTCTTT. Translation: CSAPGLQTEAFF.

This clonotype was found many times. J is TRBJ1-2 and V is TRBV7-9; 7 bases line up with TRBD1. Unmatched junction bases numbered 11, after V lost 6 bases and J lost 4 bases. CDR1 SEHNR and CDR2 FQNEAQ come from the germline V gene (reference sequence). The length of the CDR3 is 15 residues. The CDR3 region is CASRGPGGRSYGYTF. The CDR3 DNA sequence: TGTGCCAGCAGAGGGCCAGGGGGACGGAGCTATGGCTACACCTTC.

This clonotype was recorded many times. The chain employs TRBV7-8 and TRBJ2-2, with 7 bases that match TRBD1. The junction had 8 bases not matched to a gene; V was cut back by 5 bases and J by 2 bases. The CDR3 is 16 residues long. Germline CDR1 is SGHVS and CDR2 is FQNEAQ. The CDR3 DNA is TGTGCCAGCAGCCCCCCGGGACAGACCAACACCGGGGAGCTGTTTTTT. It is translated as CASSPPGQTNTGELFF.

This clonotype has just a few counts. The rearrangement uses TRBV3-1 and TRBJ2-5, with 7 bases fitting TRBD2. This CDR3 has 14 amino acids. The V gene's germline CDR1 is LGHDT and CDR2 YNNKEL (reference sequence). The V segment lost 3 bases and the J segment 9 bases; nucleotides outside the gene matches: 10. The CDR3 spells CASSHLPGRGAQYF. CDR3 DNA sequence: TGTGCCAGCAGCCATCTTCCGGGACGGGGGGCCCAGTACTTC.

J is TRBJ1-1 and V is TRBV7-9; 9 bases are shared with TRBD1. Unmatched junction bases numbered 8, after V lost 7 bases and J lost 8 bases. CDR1 SEHNR and CDR2 FQNEAQ come from the germline V gene (reference sequence). The CDR3 totals 13 residues. CDR3 residues: CASKGQGFSEAFF. In nucleotides, the CDR3 is TGTGCCAGCAAGGGACAGGGATTCTCAGAAGCTTTCTTT.

This rearrangement joins TRBV18 to TRBJ2-4; 11 bases line up with TRBD1. J lost 7 bases, V lost 5 bases, and 7 bases had no gene match. The CDR3 runs to 15 residues. Germline V gives CDR1 KGHSH, CDR2 LQKENI. The CDR3 reads CASSSTGTGGNIQYF. In DNA, the CDR3 is TGTGCCAGCTCAAGTACCGGGACAGGGGGGAACATTCAGTACTTC.

This clonotype was seen at least ten times. The chain has TRBV5-1 and TRBJ2-7, with 9 bases aligning to TRBD1. The CDR3 has 14 residues. CDR1 is SGHRS and CDR2 is YFSETQ in the germline V gene. Trimming took 5 bases from V and 3 from J; bases not matched to a gene: 6. CDR3 bases: TGCGCCAGCAGAAGACCGGGACAGGGCTACGAGCAGTACTTC. It specifies CASRRPGQGYEQYF.

This chain joins TRBV29-1 and TRBJ1-2; D perhaps matches TRBD1 (6 bases). V gave up 3 bases and J gave up 7 bases, with 15 bases separating them. Germline V gene sequence: CDR1 SQVTM, CDR2 ANQGSEA. The length of the CDR3 is 13 residues. The CDR3 DNA follows: TGCAGCGTTGATGGGGGCGATCTGAGTGGCTACACCTTC. Translated, it gives CSVDGGDLSGYTF.

This clonotype was recorded a few times. The CDR3 sequence: CASSQFSQGDRSPLHF. CDR3 DNA: TGTGCCAGCAGCCAATTTTCCCAGGGGGATCGTTCACCCCTCCACTTT. V is TRBV3-2 and J is TRBJ1-6; whether TRBD1, the table's D call, matches the DNA was not checked. TRBV3-2 is given as a pseudogene. CDR3 length: 16 amino acids.

This clonotype appeared a few times. V and J are TRBV20-1 and TRBJ2-7; possible D gene TRBD1, 7 bases. V lost 0 bases and J lost 12, with 27 bases in between. Germline V gene data show CDR1 as DFQATT and CDR2 as SNEGSKA (reference sequence). There are 16 residues in the CDR3. CDR3 coding DNA: TGCAGTGCTAGAGAGAGAGGGGGACTCCGGGACAGACAACTGTACTTC. This encodes CSARERGGLRDRQLYF.

This clonotype has a count of ten or more. The chain couples TRBV12-3 or TRBV12-4 to TRBJ2-7; D not certain. V lost 5 bases and J 2 bases, leaving 7 bases between the germline ends. The CDR3 length is 12 residues. CDR3 loop: CASSGSPYEQYF. As DNA, the CDR3 is TGTGCCAGCAGTGGGTCGCCCTACGAGCAGTACTTC.

This chain connects TRBV10-1 to TRBJ1-2; TRBD1 matches 9 bases. The CDR3 runs to 17 residues. Germline V gene lookup returns CDR1 WNHNN and CDR2 SYGVQD (reference sequence). V was clipped by 2 bases and J by 2 bases; unmatched bases: 9. The DNA for the CDR3 is TGCGCCAGCAGTGAGCGCCCGGGACAGGGACCCAACTATGGCTACACCTTC. Protein sequence: CASSERPGQGPNYGYTF.

This clonotype was counted between two and nine times. The chain employs TRBV6-5 and TRBJ2-2; D may be TRBD1 (6 bases). The length of the CDR3 is 17 residues. The germline V and J ends were trimmed by 2 bases and 0 bases, with 13 bases remaining between them. Germline CDR1 and CDR2: MNHEY and SVGAGI. CDR3 residues: CASSYTLGQTNTGELFF. CDR3 coding DNA: TGTGCCAGCAGTTACACCCTAGGACAGACGAACACCGGGGAGCTGTTTTTT.

This clonotype showed up many times. The chain links TRBV19 to TRBJ2-7; 9 positions match TRBD1. The germline CDR1 and CDR2 sequences are LNHDA and SQIVND (reference sequence). This CDR3 has 16 amino acids. The J segment lost 3 bases and the V segment lost 3 bases, leaving 9 bases of the junction unmatched. The CDR3 region has the DNA TGTGCCAGTAGTATTTCCCGCCGACAGGGGGTCTACGAGCAGTACTTC. Its protein product is CASSISRRQGVYEQYF.

Notes on this clonotype: This may come from a read error, since a much larger clone is one base off. The chain recombines TRBV11-2 with TRBJ2-7; a weak D match, TRBD2 (5 bases). Germline CDR1 SGHAT, CDR2 FQNNGV. The CDR3 spans 12 residues. The V gene lost 0 bases and the J gene lost 6 bases, with 6 bases spanning the gap. For the CDR3, the DNA is TGTGCCAGCAGCTTAGAGGACTGCGAGCAGTACTTC. Translating it yields CASSLEDCEQYF. Looking up the rest from reference TRBV11-2 and TRBJ2-7 gives the full variable domain: EAGVAQSPRYKIIEKRQSVAFWCNPISGHATLYWYQQILGQGPKLLIQFQNNGVVDDSQLPKDRFSAERLKGVDSTLKIQPAKLEDSAVYLCASSLEDCEQYFGPGTRLTVT.

This clonotype was counted at least ten times. V gene TRBV2 combines with J gene TRBJ1-2; 7 bases align to TRBD1. The CDR3 length is 13 residues. Germline V lookup: CDR1 SNHLY, CDR2 FYNNEI. The J segment lost 6 bases and the V segment lost 6 bases, leaving 7 bases of the junction unmatched. The CDR3 DNA is TGTGCCAGCAGCCAACTGACAGGGAATGGCTACACCTTC. Translated, it gives CASSQLTGNGYTF.

Many counts were recorded for this clonotype. The chain is built from TRBV2 and TRBJ1-2, with 8 bases lining up with TRBD1. CDR1 SNHLY and CDR2 FYNNEI come from the germline V gene. This CDR3 region has 13 residues. V lost 7 bases and J lost 0; bases outside the gene matches: 1. As DNA, the CDR3 is TGTGCCAGCACGACAGGGGCTAACTATGGCTACACCTTC. This encodes CASTTGANYGYTF. Complete variable domain (other parts from reference TRBV2 and TRBJ1-2): EPEVTQTPSHQVTQMGQEVILRCVPISNHLYFYWYRQILGQKVEFLVSFYNNEISEKSEIFDDQFSVERPDGSNFTLKIRSTKLEDSAMYFCASTTGANYGYTFGSGTRLTVV.

This sequence joins TRBV12-3 or TRBV12-4 and TRBJ2-5, with TRBD2 identical over 10 bases. V gave up 6 bases and J gave up 4 bases; unmatched junction bases: 5. The CDR3 contains 14 residues. DNA of the CDR3: TGTGCCAGCAGCCCTAGCGGGGGTCGAGAGACCCAGTACTTC. Protein product: CASSPSGGRETQYF.